This T cell receptor beta chain originates from a study of vaccination effects on CD4 cells after COVID-19. Notes on the study in general: Only a single clone (1 of 255 vaccine-induced clones in healthy vaccinees) cross-reacted with common cold coronaviruses.

Here immunoSEQ multiplex PCR was the method, and the copy in TCRdb shows in-frame clones only, minus some. The sample shows 55,000 to 80,000 clones, 65% to 85% of them seen only once. Antigen-specific CD4+ T cells were expanded with viral peptide pools in the ViraFEST assay before sequencing. Scientists isolated CD4+ T cells after a roughly 9-day culture period ended. Vaccine recipients, nucleocapsid antibody negative, had no prior SARS-CoV-2 infection. Wells of around 2 million PBMC each were grown with 7.5 to 10 IU/ml IL-2 and approximately 10 ug/ml peptides. The authors exchanged half the medium for IL-2 medium on days 3 and 7. This CDR3 spans 16 amino acids. Looked up from germline, CDR1 is SGHTS and CDR2 is YDEGEE. Between the trimmed V and J ends, which lost 4 bases and 5 bases, there was a span of 19 bases. The sample holds one count of this clone. Its specificity is unknown.

V gene TRBV5-8 combines with J gene TRBJ2-1; possible D gene TRBD2, 7 bases. The sample was CD4+ T cells from PBMCs cultured with HCoV-OC43 spike peptides, taken before COVID-19 vaccination. Documented subset: HCoV-OC43 spike overlapping peptide pool stimulation. This clonotype originated in a human donor who received a COVID-19 vaccine. This CDR3 is CASSHNRGGANNEQFF. CDR3 sequence (DNA): TGTGCCAGCAGCCACAATAGGGGGGGGGCGAACAATGAGCAGTTCTTC. Variable domain in full (rest from reference TRBV5-8 and TRBJ2-1): EAGVTQSPTHLIKTRGQQATLRCSPISGHTSVYWYQQALGLGLQFLLWYDEGEERNRGNFPPRFSGRQFPNYSSELNVNALELEDSALYLCASSHNRGGANNEQFFGPGTRLTVL.